The next 9 T cell receptor beta chains were all read from a single sample in a study of T cells in Graves' hyperthyroidism and ophthalmopathy. TCR beta CDR3 regions were amplified from RNA. The TCR CDR3 was amplified in a first-round RT-PCR using the HTBI primer set. TCRdb re-analysed the multiplex PCR reads in MiXCR, keeping a single row per CDR3 protein. Of over 500,000 distinct CDR3 sequences listed, around 13% were seen once; the top ten hold more than 11%. The specimen was blood. These TCRs come from a middle-aged woman with Graves' hyperthyroidism.

This clonotype showed up many times. The V call is TRBV12-3 or TRBV12-4, the J call TRBJ2-3; D call uncertain. This CDR3 region has 14 residues. V was shortened by 3 bases and J by 1 base, with 8 bases between the two germline ends. The CDR3 region has the DNA TGTGCCAGCAGTTTCCGAGGAGGCACAGATACGCAGTATTTT. The encoded protein is CASSFRGGTDTQYF.

There are a few counts of this clonotype. This chain links TRBV19 with TRBJ2-1; possibly TRBD1 for D (6 bases). The CDR3 extends over 14 amino acids. Trimming took 5 bases from V and 9 from J, leaving 17 bases between them. Germline lookup yields CDR1 LNHDA and CDR2 SQIVND (reference sequence). CDR3 sequence: CASSRPGHSFEQFF. CDR3 bases: TGTGCCAGTAGTCGACCGGGACACAGTTTTGAGCAGTTCTTC.

This clonotype was detected ten times or more. This chain uses TRBV5-1 with TRBJ2-3; D gene uncertain. The CDR3 runs 12 residues. Germline lookup yields CDR1 SGHRS and CDR2 YFSETQ. V dropped 4 bases and J dropped 2 bases, with 5 bases sitting between them. The CDR3 DNA reads TGCGCCAGCAGCATACACACAGATACGCAGTATTTT. Translation gives CASSIHTDTQYF. Together with reference TRBV5-1 and TRBJ2-3, the CDR3 gives the full variable domain: KAGVTQTPRYLIKTRGQQVTLSCSPISGHRSVSWYQQTPGQGLQFLFEYFSETQRNKGNFPGRFSGRQFSNSRSEMNVSTLELGDSALYLCASSIHTDTQYFGPGTRLTVL.

This sequence joins TRBV9 and TRBJ2-2; 7 bases line up with TRBD1. V lost 3 bases, J lost 7 bases, and 15 bases stayed unmatched. Germline V gene data show CDR1 as SGDLS and CDR2 as YYNGEE. The CDR3 sequence is 17 residues long. The CDR3 DNA follows: TGTGCCAGCAGCGCCGGTGGGGCAGGGGGATTATACGGGGAGCTGTTTTTT. Encoded protein: CASSAGGAGGLYGELFF.

This clonotype was detected a few times. CDR3 sequence (DNA): TGTGCCATCAGAGACAAGAGCGGGACGACCTACGAGCAGTACTTC. Its translation is CAIRDKSGTTYEQYF. The genes are TRBV10-3 and TRBJ2-7; 7 bases line up with TRBD2. After removal of 6 bases from V and 2 bases from J, the junction contained 10 bases not matched to a gene. The length of the CDR3 is 15 residues. Germline CDR1 reads ENHRY; CDR2 reads SYGVKD.

With regard to this clonotype: A much larger clone differs from this one at a single base, so this may be a read error. V and J are TRBV7-2 and TRBJ1-1; D is possibly TRBD1 (6 bases). Germline V gene sequence: CDR1 SGHTA, CDR2 FQGNSA. V was pared by 5 bases and J by 5 bases, with 18 bases between. This CDR3 contains 15 residues. The CDR3 region is CASSLGGAVETEAFF. CDR3 DNA: TGTGCCAGCAGCCTAGGGGGGGCCGTCGAGACTGAAGCTTTCTTT. Looking up the rest from reference TRBV7-2 and TRBJ1-1 gives the full variable domain: GAGVSQSPSNKVTEKGKDVELRCDPISGHTALYWYRQSLGQGLEFLIYFQGNSAPDKSGLPSDRFSAERTGGSVSTLTIQRTQQEDSAVYLCASSLGGAVETEAFFGQGTRLTVV.

At least ten counts were recorded for this clonotype. This chain joins TRBV27 and TRBJ2-5, with TRBD2 matching 8 bases. This CDR3 region has 18 residues. Trimming removed 5 bases from V and 3 bases from J; junction bases left unmatched: 17. Germline assignment: CDR1 MNHEY and CDR2 SMNVEV (reference sequence). DNA of the CDR3: TGTGCCAGCAGTCCCCGCGGGGGGAGGGCGGGATTAGAAGAGACCCAGTACTTC. This translates into CASSPRGGRAGLEETQYF.

The V gene is TRBV27, the J gene TRBJ2-7; 9 nucleotides align to TRBD1. The CDR3 runs 16 residues. Germline lookup yields CDR1 MNHEY and CDR2 SMNVEV (reference sequence). J lost 3 bases, V lost 5 bases, and 11 bases had no gene match. CDR3 in amino acids: CASSLSYRGLFYEQYF. The CDR3 region has the DNA TGTGCCAGCAGTCTCTCCTACAGGGGGCTATTCTACGAGCAGTACTTC.

This clonotype was seen many times. The chain links TRBV7-3 to TRBJ2-1; the D is unclear. This CDR3 has 15 amino acids. Trimming took 2 bases from V and 0 from J, leaving 8 bases between them. Germline V CDR1 and CDR2: SGHTA, FQGTGA. CDR3 bases: TGTGCCAGCAGCTTAGTGTTAAGCTCCTACAATGAGCAGTTCTTC. Translated: CASSLVLSSYNEQFF. The complete variable domain, with remaining parts taken from reference TRBV7-3 and TRBJ2-1, reads GAGVSQTPSNKVTEKGKYVELRCDPISGHTALYWYRQSLGQGPEFLIYFQGTGAADDSGLPNDRFFAVRPEGSVSTLKIQRTERGDSAVYLCASSLVLSSYNEQFFGPGTRLTVL.